The T cell receptor (beta chain) described here comes from a study of cytotoxic CD8 clonotypes in ibrutinib-treated CLL (dated by TCRdb to the early 2020s). Regarding the complete study: The cohort had eleven to twelve relapsed/refractory and 15 treatment-naive patients; roughly 17 were IGHV unmutated. Responses were partial in 24 patients and complete in 2; after median approximately 67 months follow-up, roughly 14 stayed in remission and 12 progressed. On average, each sample yielded about 250,000 productive templates and over 90,000 productive rearrangements. Every sample from remission and from progressive disease was obtained while the patients were still on ibrutinib. Cryopreserved peripheral blood mononuclear cells were collected at three points: before therapy, at response, and at either sustained remission or disease progression. Samples at response were collected after a median of about twelve months of treatment, with a range of 6 to 36 months. Longitudinal samples were available for about 30% of the roughly 86 trial participants. Study-level results and caveats: Sustained-remission and progressing patients did not have matched sampling times, and lymph node repertoires were not examined. Baseline clonality exceeded that of age-matched healthy donors and correlated strongly with circulating CD8+ T-cell counts. Public clonotypes were rare and either contracted or stayed stable during treatment, and the rise in clonality at ibrutinib response reflected the expansion of private clonotypes. An increase in clonality was observed at ibrutinib response, with clonality remaining stable during sustained remission and falling back toward baseline at progression.

About this clone itself: The antigen this receptor binds is unknown. Qualities for individual bases were not recorded, and no much larger clone is one base off.

For TCR beta library preparation, roughly 2 micrograms of genomic DNA were extracted from the cryopreserved PBMCs. Longitudinal blood samples from CLL patients receiving ibrutinib monotherapy were subjected to high-throughput TCR beta sequencing. Patients were enrolled in a phase 2 open-label single-center ibrutinib monotherapy trial. The CDR3, from cysteine to phenylalanine, totals 14 residues. Just the 42-base CDR3 DNA is kept, in frame starting at base 1. The germline V gene supplies CDR1 SGHRS and CDR2 YFSETQ. V is reduced by 1 base and J by 0 bases, leaving a spacing of 6 bases between them. The goal of deep resolution MiSeq sequencing was a depth between 1 in 1 million and 1 in 200,000 T cells, and coverage averaged 10x per clonotype. TCR beta libraries were generated with the immunoSEQ hsTCRB Kit. In the paper's pipeline: ImmunoSEQ Data Assistant and ImmunoSEQ Analyzer were used for data analysis, and V, D and J genes were assigned according to IMGT definitions. Clonality, which ranges from 0 to 1, was calculated as one minus the normalized Shannon entropy of productive rearrangement frequencies. Only overrepresented clonotypes making up at least 0.05% of each patient's repertoire were included in the public clonotype analysis. Some 13 age-matched healthy donor repertoires from immuneACCESS served as clonality controls. The clones in this table, taken by TCRdb from immuneACCESS, are in-frame only. Not every clone is retained; where verified, under half of the shortfall comes from an unresolved V gene, and the cause of the rest is unknown. That table gives V, J and clone size, and the DNA gave D and trimming. The table for this sample lists about 140,000 clones; 75% to 85% of them were counted only once. 7.6% of the sample lies in the top ten.

The input for sequencing was PBMCs, taken after 36 months of ibrutinib treatment. The clonotype comes from a human donor with chronic lymphocytic leukemia. The V and J genes are TRBV5-1 and TRBJ2-3; there is no confident call for the D gene. The CDR3 region: CASSLRPSTDTQYF. At the DNA level, the sequence is TGCGCCAGCAGCTTGAGGCCCAGCACAGATACGCAGTATTTT.